Below are 3 T cell receptor beta chains sequenced from a single sample in a study of T cell responses to AZD1222 COVID-19 vaccine. Only in-frame clones appear in the TCRdb table, and some are missing; sequencing was by immunoSEQ multiplex PCR. Counted here are around 130,000 clones, around 90% occurring once; the ten biggest clones make up roughly 6.1%. This sample comprised peripheral blood, obtained 28 days after the second AZD1222 dose. The receptors shown here come from an adult who received the AZD1222 COVID-19 vaccine.

The chain couples TRBV5-4 to TRBJ2-1; D gene ambiguous. In germline, CDR1 is SGHNT, CDR2 YYREEE (reference sequence). Trimming stripped 1 base from V and 5 bases from J, with 4 bases between. There are 12 residues in the CDR3. The CDR3 nucleotides are TGTGCCAGCAGCTTGTCCAACAATGAGCAGTTCTTC. Its protein product is CASSLSNNEQFF.

The chain joins TRBV12-3 or TRBV12-4 to TRBJ1-1; no firm D call. Trimming removed 1 base from V and 3 bases from J, with 3 bases in between. This CDR3 is 12 amino acids long. The CDR3 region has the DNA TGTGCCAGCAGTTTAGTGTACACTGAAGCTTTCTTT. The encoded protein is CASSLVYTEAFF.

This clone was seen only once. This chain links TRBV11-3 with TRBJ2-1; 10 nucleotides line up with TRBD2. The CDR3 is made up of 18 amino acids. V shed 0 bases, J shed 4 bases, and the junction held 9 bases outside the gene matches. Germline V gene data show CDR1 as SGHNT and CDR2 as YENEEA. CDR3 sequence (DNA): TGTGCCAGCAGCTTAGAGTATGGGACTAGCGTCCCGTACAATGAGCAGTTCTTC. Residues: CASSLEYGTSVPYNEQFF.